This T cell receptor (beta chain) was profiled in a study of T cell responses to AZD1222 COVID-19 vaccine. Study outcomes and limitations: Distributed over spike, vaccine-associated CD4 TCRs predominated at 160-218 and 743-854. An increase in Spike-specific TCR breadth and depth was observed after two AZD1222 doses.

Comment on this clone: What it recognizes is unknown.

V shed 3 bases and J 6 bases; nucleotides not matched to a gene: 7. CDR1 is MDHEN and CDR2 is SYDVKM in the germline V gene. The CDR3 loop spans 16 amino acids. Generated by immunoSEQ multiplex PCR, the TCRdb table keeps only in-frame clones and is missing some. The sample holds roughly 120,000 clones, roughly 89% seen once. The TCR originated in an adult in good health. The V and J genes are TRBV28 and TRBJ1-5, with 11 nucleotides matching TRBD1. Sequences were derived from peripheral blood, sampled on day 0 of AZD1222 vaccination. In DNA, the CDR3 is TGTGCCAGCAGTTTCCTCGGACAGGGGGCGGGTCAGCCCCAGCATTTT. Translation: CASSFLGQGAGQPQHF.